Included here is one T cell receptor beta chain sequence, with context. This entry is derived from a study of shared clonotypes between healthy human individuals. Study details: Each donor's CD4 naive and CD4 memory cells filled three plates apiece, CD8 naive two, and CD8 memory one.

Germline lookup yields CDR1 LGHNA and CDR2 YNFKEQ. The CDR3 covers 13 residues. Trimming took 9 bases from V and 3 from J, leaving 14 bases between them. The test was conducted at deep level. The repertoire was sequenced with immunoSEQ multiplex PCR; TCRdb's copy has only in-frame clones and lacks some. The repertoire includes 730,000 or so clones, around 72% of them detected once, and 1.8% sits in the top ten. Sequenced material: memory CD4+ T cells sorted from blood. The subset denotes: CD45RA-negative fraction. The TCR sequence derives from a woman aged 25 to 39 in good health. The chain is built from TRBV4-2 and TRBJ1-2; D unresolved. For the CDR3, the DNA is TGTGCCAGTTCCCGGGTGGATCACTATGGCTACACCTTC. This translates into CASSRVDHYGYTF.